Sequencing of this TCR beta chain was carried out in a study of tumor and adjacent non-tumor tissue in lung cancer (dated by TCRdb to the late 2010s). Looking at the study overall: Of the cohort, around eleven patients had adenocarcinoma, 2 had squamous cell carcinoma and 1 had small cell lung cancer. Ages among the 15 or so patients ranged from roughly 30 to 76 years, there were 10 men and 5 women, and disease was at TNM stage I to III. Sequencing produced about 130,000,000 productive TCRbeta reads in total, an average of about 4.2 million reads per sample. The study compared bulk TCRbeta repertoires from lung tumor tissue and matched distant non-tumor lung tissue of roughly 15 lung cancer patients. A few dozen paired specimens, one tumor and one normal lung sample per patient, were profiled by TCRbeta CDR3 sequencing. General conclusions and limits of the study: TCR diversity (inverse Simpson) was significantly higher in tumor than in normal lung tissue (roughly 430 vs 170, P = 0.0075, Mann-Whitney U test). Neither the sequencing platform nor unique molecular identifiers are mentioned in the methods. Younger patients had significantly higher TCR diversity, and higher tumor TCR diversity was associated with shorter overall and disease-free survival. The top 100 clones accounted for a significantly larger cumulative portion of the repertoire in normal lung than in tumor tissue. Only 15 or so patients were included in the cohort, and the need for larger samples and more detailed clinical data was noted by the authors. Peripheral blood was not sequenced, so blood TCRbeta repertoires in these lung cancer patients were not examined.

Points on this clonotype: Its recognized antigen is unknown. One end of the junction fails to match germline, which may point to a read error.

Library preparation employed multiplex PCR. The instrument was an Illumina HiSeq 2500. TCRbeta libraries were constructed through three rounds of nested PCR with primers (Table S4) according to protocols modified from ARM-PCR. PCR products of 200-500 bp were gel-excised and purified with the QIAquick gel extraction kit before sequencing. The original methods were these. Trimmomatic was used to clean the reads, FLASH merged the cleaned reads into complete CDR3 sequences, and MiTCR assigned the sequences to V(D)J germline segments. VDJtools was used to compute clonal diversity as the inverse Simpson's index. Productive reads were defined as in-frame sequences without a premature stop codon. TCRdb applied fastp at Q25 and MiXCR to the public reads, then kept only in-frame beta chains. Each CDR3 protein appears once, grouped with its most common genes and DNA. For this entry, the V and J calls and clone size follow TCRdb and not the study's own pipeline. The sample contains approximately 66,000 distinct CDR3 sequences, around two thirds of them found a single time. About 32% of the sample is in the top ten clones.

CDR1 and CDR2 are read off the germline V gene as SGHAT and FQNNGV. The CDR3 measures 16 amino acids from cysteine to phenylalanine. Left in the record is the CDR3 DNA by itself, 48 bases read in frame from the first base. Bulk unsorted tissue served as the source for RNA extraction, and RNA quality was assessed using a NanoDrop ND-1000 and an Agilent 2100. The normal lung samples consisted of distant non-tumor tissue collected more than 3 cm from the tumor edge. All donors had newly diagnosed lung cancer, had not received prior chemotherapy, and were admitted for thoracic surgery in China between August and November 2014. Patients who had received previous radiotherapy or chemotherapy, or who had another concurrent cancer, were excluded from the study. Pieces of surgical tissue measuring about 1-2.1 cm3 were kept in RNAlater solution and stored at -80 degrees C until use.

The specimen sequenced was distant non-tumor lung tissue. The chain is encoded by TRBV11-2 joined to TRBJ2-1, with no confident D gene call. This TCR was sampled from a man aged 70-80 years with non-small cell lung cancer. The bases read TGTGCCAGCAGCTTGGATCCGGAGAGCTCCTACAATGAGAAGTTCTTC. It codes for CASSLDPESSYNEKFF.